This TCR beta chain emerged from a study of shared clonotypes between healthy human individuals. General study points: Rarefaction showed sorted-subset sequencing was incomplete despite large depth.

The V gene lost 0 bases and the J gene lost 5 bases, with 9 bases spanning the gap. The CDR3 is made up of 13 amino acids. The germline V gene has CDR1 SGHNT and CDR2 YYREEE (reference sequence). The repertoire was sequenced with immunoSEQ multiplex PCR; TCRdb's copy has only in-frame clones and lacks some. The data contain about 680,000 clones, around 92% of them seen just once; the ten biggest clones take up 20% to 25%. Note on this clone: Antigen specificity is unknown.

CD45RO negativity and positive selection for CCR7 defined naive CD8 cells, a population that excluded terminally differentiated effector memory CD45RA+ cells. The V call is TRBV5-4, the J call TRBJ2-7, with D unclear. The receptor was isolated from a man in his thirties or forties in good health. The sequencing input was naive CD8+ T cells sorted from blood. The CDR3 spells CASSLDYTNEQYF. DNA for the CDR3: TGTGCCAGCAGCTTGGACTATACTAACGAGCAGTACTTC.